The present TCR beta chain was sequenced within a study of shared clonotypes between healthy human individuals. Study-level results: Among the subsets, naive ones generally showed larger estimated richness than memory ones.

Sequenced by immunoSEQ multiplex PCR; TCRdb stores in-frame clones only, minus some. The profile covers about 2.4 million clones, with approximately 93% appearing a single time and about 0.39% taken by the ten largest. In regard to this clone: Its antigen is not identified.

The J segment lost 4 bases and the V segment lost 1 base, leaving 9 bases of the junction unmatched. The CDR3 has 16 residues. Germline lookup yields CDR1 SGHVS and CDR2 FQNEAQ. The sample consisted of naive CD4+ T cells from PBMCs. The subset here: CD45RA+ positively selected. The chain employs TRBV7-8 and TRBJ2-7; 8 nucleotides line up with TRBD1. The sequence was obtained from a young man in good health. Some clones in this sample may be carry-over from other donors' samples. The CDR3 nucleotides are TGTGCCAGCAGCTTAGGTCTTCGGCAGGGGGCTTACGAGCAGTACTTC. Its protein product is CASSLGLRQGAYEQYF.